This T cell receptor beta chain was captured by sequencing in a study of OX40 agonist ivuxolimab in advanced cancers. Background on the study: The patients received agonistic anti-OX40 (CD134) antibody ivuxolimab. Overall study results and limits: Doses of 0.1 to 3.0 mg/kg were accompanied by clonal expansion of CD4+ and CD8+ blood T cells by week 6.

Notes on this clone: Its antigen is still unknown.

Assay: immunoSEQ multiplex PCR; the TCRdb copy retains only in-frame clones and omits some. This sample has under 80,000 clones; about 85% occur once, and the top ten carry around 2%. Germline values: CDR1 LNHDA, CDR2 SQIVND (reference sequence). This CDR3 contains 15 residues. Trimming at V came to 3 bases and at J to 5 bases, leaving 6 bases not matched to a gene. This chain joins TRBV19 and TRBJ2-5, with 10 bases matching TRBD2. This receptor was taken from an adult with an advanced solid tumor such as melanoma, head and neck, liver or kidney cancer. The specimen comprised CD4+ or CD8+ T cells sorted from blood, sampled in a trial of the OX40 agonist ivuxolimab. The DNA for the CDR3 is TGTGCCAGTAGTATGCAGCGGGGGGGCGGGGAGACCCAGTACTTC. It encodes CASSMQRGGGETQYF.